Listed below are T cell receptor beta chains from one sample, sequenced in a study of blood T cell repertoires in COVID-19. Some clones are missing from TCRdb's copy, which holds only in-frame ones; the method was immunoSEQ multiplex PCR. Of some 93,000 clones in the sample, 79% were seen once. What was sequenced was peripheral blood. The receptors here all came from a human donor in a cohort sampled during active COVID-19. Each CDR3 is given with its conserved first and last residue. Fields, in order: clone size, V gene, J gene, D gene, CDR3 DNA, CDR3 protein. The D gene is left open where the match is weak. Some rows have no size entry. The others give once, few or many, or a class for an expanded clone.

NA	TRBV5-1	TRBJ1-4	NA	TGCGCCAGCAGCCCCGGCGGGCAGCCTAATGAAAAACTGTTTTTT	CASSPGGQPNEKLFF
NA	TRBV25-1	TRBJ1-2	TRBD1	TGTGCCAGCAGTGACAGGGACAGGGGAAGTGTTAGCTACACCTTC	CASSDRDRGSVSYTF
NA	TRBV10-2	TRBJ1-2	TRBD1	TGCGCCAGCAGTCCAGACAGGGACTATGGCTACACCTTC	CASSPDRDYGYTF
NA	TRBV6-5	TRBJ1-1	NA	TGTGCCAGCAGCGAGGTGGTGGAGACTGAAGCTTTCTTT	CASSEVVETEAFF
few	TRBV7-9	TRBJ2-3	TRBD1	TGTGCCAGCAGCCCTCGGGACAGAGAGAACACAGATACGCAGTATTTT	CASSPRDRENTDTQYF
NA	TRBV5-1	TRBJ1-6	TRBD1	TGCGCCAGCAGCTTGAGGGGGCCCCCCTACGACTATAATTCACCCCTCCACTTT	CASSLRGPPYDYNSPLHF
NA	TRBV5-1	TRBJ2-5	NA	TGCGCCAGCACCCCTTCGTCGGAGGGCCCCGAGACCCAGTACTTC	CASTPSSEGPETQYF
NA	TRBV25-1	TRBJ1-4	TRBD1	TGTGCCAGCAGTGATCCGGGACAGAGTAATGAAAAACTGTTTTTT	CASSDPGQSNEKLFF
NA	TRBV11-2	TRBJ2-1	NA	TGTGCCAGCGGCCTAGCGCATACTTACAATGAGCAGTTCTTC	CASGLAHTYNEQFF
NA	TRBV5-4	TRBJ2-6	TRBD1	TGTGCCAGCAGCTTAGGACAGGAGTCTGGGGCCAACGTCCTGACTTTC	CASSLGQESGANVLTF
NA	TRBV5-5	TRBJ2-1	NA	TGTGCCAGCAGCTTGTTGAGTGATAATGAGCAGTTCTTC	CASSLLSDNEQFF
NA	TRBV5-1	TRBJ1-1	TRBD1	TGCGCCAGCAGCTCAAATCAGGGGGCTGGTGAAGCTTTCTTT	CASSSNQGAGEAFF
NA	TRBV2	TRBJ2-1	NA	TGTGCCAGCAGTGAGGGAATCAGGGAGTTCTTC	CASSEGIREFF
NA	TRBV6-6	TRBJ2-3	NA	TGTGCCAGCAGTTATAGGGAAGGGGCGACAGATACGCAGTATTTT	CASSYREGATDTQYF
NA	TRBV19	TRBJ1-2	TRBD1	TGTGCCAGTAGTATAACAGGGGGTGACTATGGCTACACCTTC	CASSITGGDYGYTF
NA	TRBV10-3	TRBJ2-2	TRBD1	TGTGCCAGCGACAAGGGACAGGGGGTAACCGGGGAGCTGTTTTTT	CASDKGQGVTGELFF
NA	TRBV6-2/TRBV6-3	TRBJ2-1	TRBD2	TGTGCCAGCAGTTACTTGGCGGGAGGGCCCTACAATGAGCAGTTCTTC	CASSYLAGGPYNEQFF
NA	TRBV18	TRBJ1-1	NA	TGTGCCAGCTCACAAGGAGCGGATACTGAAGCTTTCTTT	CASSQGADTEAFF
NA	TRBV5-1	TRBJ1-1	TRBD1	TGCGCCAGCAGCCGGTCGGGACAGGGTTCGAACACTGAAGCTTTCTTT	CASSRSGQGSNTEAFF
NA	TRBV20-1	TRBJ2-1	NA	TGCAGTGCTGGTGAGAGTCTCTCCTACAATGAGCAGTTCTTC	CSAGESLSYNEQFF
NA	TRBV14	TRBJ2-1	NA	TGTGCCAGCAGCCAAGTCGGGGGCGGGAGTTACTCCTACAATGAGCAGTTCTTC	CASSQVGGGSYSYNEQFF
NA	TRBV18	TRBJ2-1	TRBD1	TGTGCCAGCTCACCATCGGGACAGAACAATGAGCAGTTCTTC	CASSPSGQNNEQFF
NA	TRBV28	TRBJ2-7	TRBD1	TGTGCCAGCAGTGGCGGAGGACAGGGGGGCGAGCAGTACTTC	CASSGGGQGGEQYF
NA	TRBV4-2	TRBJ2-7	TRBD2	TGTGCCAGCAGCCAAGGGGAAGCGGGGACCTACGAGCAGTACTTC	CASSQGEAGTYEQYF
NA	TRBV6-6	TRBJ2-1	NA	TGTGCCAGCAGCCCGGGGGATGAGCAGTTCTTC	CASSPGDEQFF
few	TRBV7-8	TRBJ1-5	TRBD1	TGTGCCAGCAGCCGCCAGGACAGGGGAATGGGTCAGCCCCAGCATTTT	CASSRQDRGMGQPQHF
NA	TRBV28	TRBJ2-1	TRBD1	TGTGCCAGCTCAGAACAGGGGGCTACGTACAATGAGCAGTTCTTC	CASSEQGATYNEQFF
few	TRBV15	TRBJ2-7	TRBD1	TGTGCCACCAGCCCATTCGGAGGACAGGGGGCCCTGGGCGGCGAGCAGTACTTC	CATSPFGGQGALGGEQYF
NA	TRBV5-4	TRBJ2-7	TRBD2	TGTGCCAGCAGCTGGACTAGCGGAACCTACGAGCAGTACTTC	CASSWTSGTYEQYF
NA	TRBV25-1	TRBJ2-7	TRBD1	TGTGCCAGCAGCCACGGGACAGCTTGGGAGCAGTACTTC	CASSHGTAWEQYF
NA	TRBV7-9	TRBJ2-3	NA	TGTGCCAGCAGCTTAAGGCCAAACCGGGACATAAAGAGCACAGATACGCAGTATTTT	CASSLRPNRDIKSTDTQYF
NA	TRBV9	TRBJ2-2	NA	TGTGCCAGCAGCGTAGTTCGGGTCGGGAGCTGGTCGGTCGGGGAGCTGTTTTTT	CASSVVRVGSWSVGELFF
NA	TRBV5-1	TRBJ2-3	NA	TGCGCCAGCAGCTTGGAACCTAACACAGATACGCAGTATTTT	CASSLEPNTDTQYF
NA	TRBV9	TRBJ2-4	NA	TGTGCCAGCAGCGTAGTCCCCGCGGACATTCAGTACTTC	CASSVVPADIQYF
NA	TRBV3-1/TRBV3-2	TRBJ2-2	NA	TGTGCCAGCAGCCGCTTGGGAGACTCCGAGAACACCGGGGAGCTGTTTTTT	CASSRLGDSENTGELFF
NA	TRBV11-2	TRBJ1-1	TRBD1	TGTGCCAGCAGCTTAGACGGGACAGGGTCGGCAGCTTTCTTT	CASSLDGTGSAAFF
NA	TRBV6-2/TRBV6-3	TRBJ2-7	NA	TGTGCCAGCAGTCCCTGGGGGGAGTTCGCCTACGAGCAGTACTTC	CASSPWGEFAYEQYF
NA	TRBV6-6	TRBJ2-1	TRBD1	TGTGCCAGCAGTTCCGGGACAGGGCCCGCGAATGAGCAGTTCTTC	CASSSGTGPANEQFF
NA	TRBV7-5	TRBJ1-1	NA	TGTGCCAGAAGCTTATCAAAGATGAGGAACACTGAAGCTTTCTTT	CARSLSKMRNTEAFF
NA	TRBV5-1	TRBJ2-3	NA	TGCGCCAGCAGCATCGCACAGGGTTCCGGTACGCAGTATTTT	CASSIAQGSGTQYF
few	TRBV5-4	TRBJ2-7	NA	TGTGCCAGCAGCTTGGTGATTGGGCGGGGCTCCTACGAGCAGTACTTC	CASSLVIGRGSYEQYF
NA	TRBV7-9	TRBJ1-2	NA	TGTGCCAGCAGCTCCACAGAAAACTATGGCTACACCTTC	CASSSTENYGYTF
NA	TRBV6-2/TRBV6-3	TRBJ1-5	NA	TGTGCCAGCAGTTACTGGGGGGGCAGCTATAGCAATCAGCCCCAGCATTTT	CASSYWGGSYSNQPQHF
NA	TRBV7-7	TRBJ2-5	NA	TGTGCTAGCAGCAAACAGGGTATGGTCCAAGAGACCCAGTACTTC	CASSKQGMVQETQYF
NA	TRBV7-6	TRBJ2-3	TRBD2	TGTGCCAGCAGTCCCAGTCCGGGACTAGCGGGAGTTACAGATACGCAGTATTTT	CASSPSPGLAGVTDTQYF
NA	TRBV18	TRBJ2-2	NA	TGTGCCAGCTCACCACCCTTTGTGTTTTCGAACACCGGGGAGCTGTTTTTT	CASSPPFVFSNTGELFF
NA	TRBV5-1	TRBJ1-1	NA	TGCGCCAGCAGCCCGACAGGGAACACTGAAGCTTTCTTT	CASSPTGNTEAFF
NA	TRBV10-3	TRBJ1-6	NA	TGTGCCATCAGTGAGTCGACGGGGAATGGAAATTCACCCCTCCACTTT	CAISESTGNGNSPLHF
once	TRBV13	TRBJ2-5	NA	TGTGCCAGCAGCTCTACAGCGGGAGAGACCCAGTACTTC	CASSSTAGETQYF